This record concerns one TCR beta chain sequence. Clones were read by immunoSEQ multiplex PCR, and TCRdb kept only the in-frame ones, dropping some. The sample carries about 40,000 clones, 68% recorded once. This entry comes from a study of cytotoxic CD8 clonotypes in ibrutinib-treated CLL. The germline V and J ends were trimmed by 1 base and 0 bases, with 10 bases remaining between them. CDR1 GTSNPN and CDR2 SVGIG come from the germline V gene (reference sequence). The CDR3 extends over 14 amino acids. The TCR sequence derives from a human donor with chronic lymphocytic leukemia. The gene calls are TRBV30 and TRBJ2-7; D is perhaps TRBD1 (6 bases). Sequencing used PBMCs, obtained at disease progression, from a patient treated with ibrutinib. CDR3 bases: TGTGCCTGGAGTGGACAGGAAAGCTCCTACGAGCAGTACTTC. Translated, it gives CAWSGQESSYEQYF.